The text below deals with one TCR beta chain. Antigen unknown. These data belong to a study of shared clonotypes between healthy human individuals. The study's findings and limits: Clonotypes shared by all four donors outscored non-shared clonotypes in generation probability.

The CDR3 extends over 16 amino acids. V was clipped by 3 bases and J by 7 bases; unmatched bases: 8. The germline V gene encodes CDR1 MGHRA and CDR2 YSYEKL. Measured with immunoSEQ multiplex PCR; TCRdb has only the in-frame clones, and not every one. Seen here are some 790,000 clones, over 60% observed once, and the top ten hold approximately 1.7%. V gene TRBV4-1 combines with J gene TRBJ2-2, with 10 bases that match TRBD2. Sequenced input: memory CD4+ T cells sorted from blood. Indicated subset: CD45RA-negative fraction. The TCR originated in a woman in her twenties or thirties in good health. The CDR3 sequence: CASSHGGASGSGELFF. The CDR3 bases are TGCGCCAGCAGCCACGGGGGGGCTAGCGGGAGCGGGGAGCTGTTTTTT.